This TCR beta chain was recorded in a study of OX40 agonist ivuxolimab in advanced cancers. Whole-study context: From roughly 20 to 79 years was the age range, with a mean of about 56 years, and over 80% were male.

V lost 5 bases and J lost 7, with 9 bases in between. Germline loops: CDR1 MNHEY, CDR2 SVGAGI. The CDR3 covers 13 residues. Assay: immunoSEQ multiplex PCR; the TCRdb copy retains only in-frame clones and omits some. The data contain roughly 120,000 clones, over 85% of them singletons. The chain carries TRBV6-5 and TRBJ1-6; no reliable D call. Source: CD4+ or CD8+ T cells sorted from blood, taken in a trial of the OX40 agonist ivuxolimab. The TCR was taken from an adult with an advanced solid tumor such as melanoma, head and neck, liver or kidney cancer. CDR3 region: CASSPRRNSPLHF. The CDR3 nucleotides are TGTGCCAGCAGTCCTCGGAGGAATTCACCCCTCCACTTT.